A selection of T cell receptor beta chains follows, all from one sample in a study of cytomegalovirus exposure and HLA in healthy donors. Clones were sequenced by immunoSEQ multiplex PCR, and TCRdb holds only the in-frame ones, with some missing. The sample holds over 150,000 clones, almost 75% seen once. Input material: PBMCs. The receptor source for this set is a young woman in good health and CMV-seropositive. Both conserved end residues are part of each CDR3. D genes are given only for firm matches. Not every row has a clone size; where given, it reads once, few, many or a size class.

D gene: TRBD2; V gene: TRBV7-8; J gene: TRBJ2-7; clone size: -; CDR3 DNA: TGTGCCAGCAGCTTAAGGGGCGGGAGAATCTACGAGCAGTACTTC; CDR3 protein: CASSLRGGRIYEQYF
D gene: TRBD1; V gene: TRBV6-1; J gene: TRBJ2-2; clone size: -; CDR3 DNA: TGTGCCAGCGGGACAGGGGATACCGGGGAGCTGTTTTTT; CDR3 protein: CASGTGDTGELFF
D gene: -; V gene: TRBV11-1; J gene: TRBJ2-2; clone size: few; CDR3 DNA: TGTGCCAGCAGCTTATACGGCGGGGAGCTGTTTTTT; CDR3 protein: CASSLYGGELFF
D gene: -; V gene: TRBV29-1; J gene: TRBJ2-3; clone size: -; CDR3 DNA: TGCAGCGTTGACAGTCGAGGTTTAGATACGCAGTATTTT; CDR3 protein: CSVDSRGLDTQYF
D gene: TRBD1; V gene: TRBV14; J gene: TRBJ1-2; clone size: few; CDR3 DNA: TGTGCCAGCAGCCGGGACAGGCTAAACTATGGCTACACCTTC; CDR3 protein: CASSRDRLNYGYTF
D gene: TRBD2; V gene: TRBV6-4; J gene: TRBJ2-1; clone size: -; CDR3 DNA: TGTGCCAGCAGTGCGGGGGGCTCCTACAATGAGCAGTTCTTC; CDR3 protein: CASSAGGSYNEQFF
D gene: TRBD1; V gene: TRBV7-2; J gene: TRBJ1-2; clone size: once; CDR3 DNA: TGTGCCAGCAGCCCCGAGGGACAGGCGGGGGGCTACACCTTC; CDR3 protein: CASSPEGQAGGYTF
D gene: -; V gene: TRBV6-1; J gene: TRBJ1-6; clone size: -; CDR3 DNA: TGTGCCAGCAGTGTCAAGCTTTATAATTCACCCCTCCACTTT; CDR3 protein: CASSVKLYNSPLHF
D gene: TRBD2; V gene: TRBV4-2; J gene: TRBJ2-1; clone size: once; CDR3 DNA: TGTGCCAGCAGCCAAGAGCTAGCGGGTCTCTCCCGGCTCTTC; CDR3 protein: CASSQELAGLSRLF
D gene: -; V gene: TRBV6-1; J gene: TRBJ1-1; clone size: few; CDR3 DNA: TGTGCCAGCAGTGTTAAACATGAGAACACTGAAGCTTTCTTT; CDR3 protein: CASSVKHENTEAFF
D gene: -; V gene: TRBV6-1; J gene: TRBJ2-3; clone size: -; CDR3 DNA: TGTGCCAGCACGCGGGCAGGCCACGCCACAGATACGCAGTATTTT; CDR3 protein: CASTRAGHATDTQYF
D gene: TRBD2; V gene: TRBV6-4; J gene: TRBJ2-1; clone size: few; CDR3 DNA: TGTGCCGGCCGACTAGCGGGAGGGTATGAGCAGTTCTTC; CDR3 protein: CAGRLAGGYEQFF
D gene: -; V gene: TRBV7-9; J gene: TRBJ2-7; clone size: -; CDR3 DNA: TGTGCCAGCAGCCCTAAAAGCCCAACAGGGTACGAGCAGTACTTC; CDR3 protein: CASSPKSPTGYEQYF
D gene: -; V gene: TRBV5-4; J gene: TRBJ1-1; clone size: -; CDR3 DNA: TGTGCCAGCAGCTTGGGGCTGAACACTGAAGCTTTCTTT; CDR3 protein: CASSLGLNTEAFF
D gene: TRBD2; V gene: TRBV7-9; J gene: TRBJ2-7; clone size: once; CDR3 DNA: TGTGCCAGCAGCTCCCCCGGCGGGGGGCCTAACTACGAGCAGTACTTC; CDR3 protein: CASSSPGGGPNYEQYF
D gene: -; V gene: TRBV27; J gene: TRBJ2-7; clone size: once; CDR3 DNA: TGTGCCAGCAGTTTAACACCCCCCTACGAGCAGTACTTC; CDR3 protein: CASSLTPPYEQYF
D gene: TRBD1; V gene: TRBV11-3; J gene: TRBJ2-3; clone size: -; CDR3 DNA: TGTGCCAGCAGCCCGACAGGGATGGATACGCAGTATTTT; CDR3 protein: CASSPTGMDTQYF
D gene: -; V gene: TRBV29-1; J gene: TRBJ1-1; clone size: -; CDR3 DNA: TGCAGCGGAGGACAGAACACTGAAGCTTTCTTT; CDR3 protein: CSGGQNTEAFF
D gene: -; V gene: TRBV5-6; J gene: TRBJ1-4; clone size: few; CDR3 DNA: TGTGCCAGCAGCTTGGCACAGGGAACTAATGAAAAACTGTTTTTT; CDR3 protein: CASSLAQGTNEKLFF
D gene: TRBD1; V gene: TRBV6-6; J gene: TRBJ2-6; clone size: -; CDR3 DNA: TGTGCCAGCGGGGGGACAGGGGGCACGGGGGCCAACGTCCTGACTTTC; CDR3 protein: CASGGTGGTGANVLTF
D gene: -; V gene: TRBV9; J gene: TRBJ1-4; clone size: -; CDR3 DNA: TGTGCCAGCAGCGTAACAGCTAATGAAAAACTGTTTTTT; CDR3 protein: CASSVTANEKLFF
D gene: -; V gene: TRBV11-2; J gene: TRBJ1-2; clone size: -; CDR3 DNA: TGTGCCAGCAGCATCGACGCAGGGTTATTCACAGCTAACTATGGCTACACCTTC; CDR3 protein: CASSIDAGLFTANYGYTF
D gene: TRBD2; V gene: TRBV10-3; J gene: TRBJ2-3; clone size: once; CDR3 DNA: TGTGCCATCCGTAGTAGAGCGGGACCTTTAACAGATACGCAGTATTTT; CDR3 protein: CAIRSRAGPLTDTQYF
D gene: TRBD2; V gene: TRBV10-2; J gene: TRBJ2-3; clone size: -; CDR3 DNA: TGCGCCAGCAGTGTCACAGCGGGGGGCACAGATACGCAGTATTTT; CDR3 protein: CASSVTAGGTDTQYF
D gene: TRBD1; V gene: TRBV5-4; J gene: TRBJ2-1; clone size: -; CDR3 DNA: TGTGCCAGCAGCTTGCGGTTTGTGGGACAGGGGGCGAAGGATGAGCAGTTCTTC; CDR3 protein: CASSLRFVGQGAKDEQFF
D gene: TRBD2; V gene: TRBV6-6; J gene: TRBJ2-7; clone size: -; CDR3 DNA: TGTGCCAGCGGAACGACTAGCAGCTACGAGCAGTACTTC; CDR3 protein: CASGTTSSYEQYF
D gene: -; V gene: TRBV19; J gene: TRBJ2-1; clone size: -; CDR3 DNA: TGTGCCAGTAGTATACTCCTGGGGAGCTCCTACAATGAGCAGTTCTTC; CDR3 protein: CASSILLGSSYNEQFF
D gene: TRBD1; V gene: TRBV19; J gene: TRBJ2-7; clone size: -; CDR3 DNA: TGTGCCAGTACCCCCGGGACAGGGATCTACGAGCAGTACTTC; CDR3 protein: CASTPGTGIYEQYF
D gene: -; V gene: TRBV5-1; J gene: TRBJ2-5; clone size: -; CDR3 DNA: TGCGCCAGCAGCTTGGCGACGGGGCAAGAGACCCAGTACTTC; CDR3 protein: CASSLATGQETQYF
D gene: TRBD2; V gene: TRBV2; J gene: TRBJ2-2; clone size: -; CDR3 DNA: TGTGCCAGCAGTGAAATGCTAGCGGGAGTGAGGGGCGGGGAGCTGTTTTTT; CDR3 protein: CASSEMLAGVRGGELFF
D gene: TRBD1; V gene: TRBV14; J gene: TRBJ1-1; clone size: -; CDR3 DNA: TGTGCCAGCAGCCAACAAAAGGGGGCAAACACTGAAGCTTTCTTT; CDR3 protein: CASSQQKGANTEAFF
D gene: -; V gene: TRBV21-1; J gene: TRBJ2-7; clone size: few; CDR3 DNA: TGTGCCAGCAGAGCTTCAGGCCCAAGCTCCTACGAGCAGTACTTC; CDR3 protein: CASRASGPSSYEQYF
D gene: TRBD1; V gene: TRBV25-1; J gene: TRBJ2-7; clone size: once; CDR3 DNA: TGTGCCAGCAGTGCCCCCGGGACAGGGGGATACGAGCAGTACTTC; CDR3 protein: CASSAPGTGGYEQYF
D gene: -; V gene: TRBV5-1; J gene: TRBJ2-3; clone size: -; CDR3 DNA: TGCGCCAGCAGCTTACACACAGATACGCAGTATTTT; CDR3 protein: CASSLHTDTQYF
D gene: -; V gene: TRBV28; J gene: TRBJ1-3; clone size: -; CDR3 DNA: TGTGCCAGCACCTTGGCCTCTGGAAACACCATATATTTT; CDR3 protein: CASTLASGNTIYF
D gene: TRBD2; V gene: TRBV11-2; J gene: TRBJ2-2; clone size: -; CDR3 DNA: TGTGCCAGCAGCTTAAACGGACTAGCGCGGAACACCGGGGAGCTGTTTTTT; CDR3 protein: CASSLNGLARNTGELFF
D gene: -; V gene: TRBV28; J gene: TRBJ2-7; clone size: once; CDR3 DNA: TGTGCCAGCAGTTCCCTCGGGGGAAGCTCCTACGAGCAGTACTTC; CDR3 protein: CASSSLGGSSYEQYF
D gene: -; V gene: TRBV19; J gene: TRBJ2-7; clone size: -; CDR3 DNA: TGTGCCAGTAGTATGGACGCCCGTTGGGCGGGGCAGTACTTC; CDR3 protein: CASSMDARWAGQYF